A single sample is the source of the 19 T cell receptor beta chains below, sequenced in a study of shared clonotypes between healthy human individuals. TCRdb keeps only in-frame clones here, not all; method: immunoSEQ multiplex PCR. The sample has approximately 350,000 clones, around 74% seen once; the top ten hold about 9.4%. Sequencing input: memory CD4+ T cells sorted from blood. Subset: CD45RA-negative fraction. The origin of the receptors is a man aged 25-40 years in good health.

The gene calls are TRBV11-1 and TRBJ1-5; 8 positions match TRBD1. The junction had 7 bases not matched to a gene; V was cut back by 5 bases and J by 4 bases. CDR1 is SGHAT and CDR2 is FQDESV in the germline V gene (reference sequence). The CDR3 runs 15 residues. Here the CDR3 DNA reads TGTGCCAGCAGCCTAACAGGGGGTAGAAATCAGCCCCAGCATTTT. This translates into CASSLTGGRNQPQHF.

This sequence joins TRBV7-2 and TRBJ1-2, with 7 bases identical to TRBD1. CDR3 length: 15 residues. Germline V gives CDR1 SGHTA, CDR2 FQGNSA. Trimming cost V 5 bases and J 4 bases; bases outside gene matches: 10. CDR3 loop: CASSNTGQVFYGYTF. CDR3 DNA: TGTGCCAGCAGCAACACCGGACAGGTGTTCTATGGCTACACCTTC.

The CDR3 reads CASSLDFTGELFF. The CDR3 DNA sequence: TGTGCCAGCAGCTTAGATTTCACCGGGGAGCTGTTTTTT. The J gene is TRBJ2-2, the V gene TRBV11-3; no clear D gene. The CDR3 is 13 residues long. V was cut by 0 bases and J by 4 bases, with 3 bases left in between. Germline lookup yields CDR1 SGHNT and CDR2 YENEEA. Full variable domain (rest looked up from reference TRBV11-3 and TRBJ2-2): EAGVVQSPRYKIIEKKQPVAFWCNPISGHNTLYWYLQNLGQGPELLIRYENEEAVDDSQLPKDRFSAERLKGVDSTLKIQPAELGDSAVYLCASSLDFTGELFFGEGSRLTVL.

The V gene is TRBV4-3, the J gene TRBJ1-5, with D possibly TRBD1 on 5 matching bases. CDR3 size: 13 residues. The germline gives CDR1 LGHNA, CDR2 YSLEER. Trimming shortened V by 4 bases and J by 4 bases, and 8 bases separated the two germline ends. The CDR3 DNA sequence: TGCGCCAGCAGCCGAGGGGTTAATCAGCCCCAGCATTTT. Translating it yields CASSRGVNQPQHF.

V gene TRBV5-8 combines with J gene TRBJ2-1; TRBD2 matches at 9 bases. The CDR3 has 15 amino acids. V lost 5 bases and J lost 5; bases outside the gene matches: 8. Germline V CDR1 and CDR2: SGHTS, YDEGEE. In DNA, the CDR3 is TGTGCCAGCAGTTCAGGACTAGCGTACGACAATGAGCAGTTCTTC. Translated, it gives CASSSGLAYDNEQFF. Complete variable domain (other parts from reference TRBV5-8 and TRBJ2-1): EAGVTQSPTHLIKTRGQQATLRCSPISGHTSVYWYQQALGLGLQFLLWYDEGEERNRGNFPPRFSGRQFPNYSSELNVNALELEDSALYLCASSSGLAYDNEQFFGPGTRLTVL.

The V call is TRBV7-2, the J call TRBJ2-7; 9 bases are a match to TRBD2. V dropped 5 bases and J dropped 4; count of bases not matched to a gene: 6. The CDR3 runs 14 residues. Germline assignment: CDR1 SGHTA and CDR2 FQGNSA. Written as DNA, the CDR3 is TGTGCCAGCAGCCGCGCGGGAGGGATTTACGAGCAGTACTTC. Encoded protein: CASSRAGGIYEQYF.

In its sample, this clone was seen once. V is TRBV6-1 and J is TRBJ2-5, with D hard to call. Germline V CDR1 and CDR2: MNHNS, SASEGT. This CDR3 region has 14 residues. V gave up 4 bases and J gave up 5 bases, with 14 bases separating them. The CDR3 DNA reads TGTGCCAGCAGTGGCCGGTTAGGGCGCGAGACCCAGTACTTC. The encoded protein is CASSGRLGRETQYF.

This clone was picked up many times. The same CDR3 arises from other DNA sequences in this sample as well. The chain has TRBV7-6 and TRBJ1-5; weak D call: TRBD1 (6 bases). CDR1 and CDR2 from the germline V gene are SGHVS and FNYEAQ. This CDR3 has 14 residues. Trimming removed 1 base at V and 4 bases at J, with 8 bases between. As DNA, the CDR3 is TGTGCCAGCAGCTTAGGGGGGGCTAATCAGCCCCAGCATTTT. Amino acids: CASSLGGANQPQHF.

The CDR3, as DNA: TGTGCCAGCAGTCCCGAGAGAGATACGCAGTATTTT. Protein: CASSPERDTQYF. V is TRBV6-6 and J is TRBJ2-3, with D unresolved. Deletions cut 5 bases from V and 5 bases from J, with 8 bases between. Germline values: CDR1 MNHNY, CDR2 SVGAGI (reference sequence). CDR3 length: 12 residues.

In this sample, this clone turned up once. This chain links TRBV29-1 with TRBJ2-7, with D possibly being TRBD1 (6 bases). This CDR3 spans 12 amino acids. V was trimmed by 4 bases and J by 2 bases, leaving 9 bases between them. CDR1 and CDR2 (germline): SQVTM, ANQGSEA. CDR3 region: CSVVEGAYEQYF. In nucleotides, the CDR3 is TGCAGCGTTGTTGAGGGGGCCTACGAGCAGTACTTC.

V and J are TRBV5-5 and TRBJ2-4; the D is unclear. Germline-derived CDR1 and CDR2 are SGHKS and YYEKEE (reference sequence). There are 15 residues in the CDR3. Trimming cost V 4 bases and J 0 bases, with 11 bases left between them. This CDR3 is CASSKTRLAKNIQYF. CDR3 nucleotides: TGTGCCAGCAGCAAAACGCGACTAGCCAAAAACATTCAGTACTTC.

This chain links TRBV11-2 with TRBJ2-5; 8 nucleotides match TRBD1. V gave up 0 bases and J gave up 5 bases; unmatched junction bases: 5. The germline V gene has CDR1 SGHAT and CDR2 FQNNGV. The CDR3 runs to 15 residues. The CDR3 protein is CASSLDYRGWETQYF. DNA for the CDR3: TGTGCCAGCAGCTTAGATTACAGGGGGTGGGAGACCCAGTACTTC. Variable domain in full (rest from reference TRBV11-2 and TRBJ2-5): EAGVAQSPRYKIIEKRQSVAFWCNPISGHATLYWYQQILGQGPKLLIQFQNNGVVDDSQLPKDRFSAERLKGVDSTLKIQPAKLEDSAVYLCASSLDYRGWETQYFGPGTRLLVL.

This clone has a handful of counts. V usage is TRBV7-8 and J usage is TRBJ1-2, with 8 bases identical to TRBD1. This CDR3 comprises 18 residues. V shed 0 bases and J 8 bases; nucleotides not matched to a gene: 17. CDR1 and CDR2 from the germline V gene are SGHVS and FQNEAQ. CDR3 sequence reads: CASSLAGTGPQGRRGYTF. The CDR3 coding sequence is TGTGCCAGCAGCTTAGCCGGGACAGGCCCACAGGGGAGACGAGGCTACACCTTC.

The J gene is TRBJ2-7, the V gene TRBV5-1; TRBD2 matches at 10 bases. The CDR3 length is 15 residues. J gave up 5 bases and V 1 base, and 6 bases lay outside the gene matches. The germline gives CDR1 SGHRS, CDR2 YFSETQ. The CDR3 region is CASSLSLAGMNEQYF. DNA of the CDR3: TGCGCCAGCAGCTTGTCACTAGCGGGAATGAACGAGCAGTACTTC.

This clone was picked up a small number of times. V usage is TRBV11-3 and J usage is TRBJ2-1; 14 bases align to TRBD2. Germline CDR1 and CDR2: SGHNT and YENEEA. The CDR3 spans 17 residues. V dropped 4 bases and J dropped 6; count of bases not matched to a gene: 8. CDR3 residues: CASSSRGGLAGVNEQFF. DNA for the CDR3: TGTGCCAGCAGCTCTAGGGGGGGACTAGCGGGAGTCAATGAGCAGTTCTTC.

The chain employs TRBV4-2 and TRBJ2-5, with 10 bases matching TRBD2. The germline gives CDR1 LGHNA, CDR2 YNFKEQ. The CDR3 extends over 17 amino acids. The V gene end was trimmed by 1 base and the J gene end by 2 bases; junction bases not matched to a gene: 7. DNA of the CDR3: TGTGCCAGCAGCCAAGGGACCCTAGCGGGGGTTCAAGAGACCCAGTACTTC. Translated: CASSQGTLAGVQETQYF.

As regards this clone: A read error may explain this, as a much larger clone is one base away. The same CDR3 arises from other DNA sequences in this sample as well. This rearrangement joins TRBV5-1 to TRBJ2-1, with TRBD2 identical over 8 bases. The CDR3 has 15 amino acids. V lost 5 bases and J lost 5; bases outside the gene matches: 9. Germline loops: CDR1 SGHRS, CDR2 YFSETQ. The CDR3, as DNA: TGCGCCAGCAGTCAGAGCGGGAGCCTGGACAATGAGCAGTTCTTC. Its protein product is CASSQSGSLDNEQFF.

The chain has TRBV20-1 and TRBJ2-1; TRBD1 or TRBD2 may be the D gene (6 bases each). V dropped 5 bases and J dropped 8 bases, with 10 bases sitting between them. The CDR3 is 11 amino acids. Germline V lookup: CDR1 DFQATT, CDR2 SNEGSKA (reference sequence). The CDR3, as DNA: TGCAGTGCTGCTAGGGGGGATGAGCAGTTCTTC. It yields the protein CSAARGDEQFF.

This clone has ten or more counts. CDR3 nucleotide sequence: TGTGCCAGCTCACCACTTCCCCAGGGATATAATTCACCCCTCCACTTT. Translated: CASSPLPQGYNSPLHF. The chain couples TRBV18 to TRBJ1-6; TRBD1 is a possible D gene (5 bases). CDR3 length: 16 amino acids. V lost 1 base and J lost 4, with 11 bases in between. Germline V gene data show CDR1 as KGHSH and CDR2 as LQKENI.